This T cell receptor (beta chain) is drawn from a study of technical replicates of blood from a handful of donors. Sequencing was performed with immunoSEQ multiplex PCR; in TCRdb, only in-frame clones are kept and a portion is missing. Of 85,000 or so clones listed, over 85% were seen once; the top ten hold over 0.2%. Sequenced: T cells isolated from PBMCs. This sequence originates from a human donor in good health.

The DNA of the CDR3 is TGTGCCACCAGCAGCCGGGACAGGGGTATTTCTTACGAGCAGTACTTC. It is translated as CATSSRDRGISYEQYF. The chain couples TRBV15 to TRBJ2-7, with TRBD1 matching 10 bases. Trimming cost V 3 bases and J 4 bases; bases outside gene matches: 9. The CDR3 sequence is 16 residues long. In germline, CDR1 is LNHNV, CDR2 YYDKDF (reference sequence).